Reported below is one T cell receptor beta chain. What it binds is unknown. At one end the junction does not follow the germline gene, possibly because of a read error. Samples came from axillary lymph nodes draining the breast cancer. This specimen belongs to a study of breast tumors, draining lymph nodes, adjacent tissues. Notes on the study in general: That most tumor T cells come from lymph nodes remained unproven. Findings are consistent with lymph node origin and intratumoral expansion of most tumor T cells. Luminal-like breast cancer showed significantly greater tumor-nontumor repertoire similarity than basal-like breast cancer did. Tumor TCR diversity was below lymph nodes but above nontumor tissue.

This CDR3 is 19 amino acids long. CDR1 MGHRA and CDR2 YSYEKL come from the germline V gene. TCRdb passed the multiplex PCR reads through MiXCR, listing each CDR3 protein once. The sample contains about 200,000 distinct CDR3 sequences, around a third of which appear only once. The sequence was obtained from a female donor with breast cancer. Some clones in this sample may be carry-over from other donors' samples. The chain couples TRBV4-1 to TRBJ2-5; 11 positions match TRBD2. Sample: axillary lymph node tissue. CDR3 amino acids: CVSSYLGTSGVGYQETQYF. In nucleotides, the CDR3 is TGCGTCAGCAGCTACCTCGGGACTAGCGGAGTGGGGTACCAAGAGACCCAGTACTTC.